A selection of T cell receptor beta chains follows, all from one sample in a study of tumor and adjacent non-tumor tissue in lung cancer. TCRdb reprocessed the multiplex PCR reads via MiXCR and lists one record per CDR3 protein. The sample consists of more than 85,000 distinct CDR3 sequences, over 75% of them appearing once. The specimen sequenced was lung tumor tissue. The source is a man between 65 and 79 years old with non-small cell lung cancer. Both conserved end residues are part of each CDR3. D genes are given only for firm matches.

>TRBJ2-2|.|TRBV6-2/TRBV6-3
CASSRINSGELFF
>TRBJ1-4|.|TRBV11-3
CASSLVDGTSNERLFF
>TRBJ2-1|.|TRBV6-1
CASSEGQDTYNEQIF
>TRBJ2-2|.|TRBV19
CASFHWGMNTGELYF
>TRBJ1-2|.|TRBV20-1
CSAIGGGFTF
>TRBJ2-5|TRBD2|TRBV5-1
CASSLYLGGGQETQYF
>TRBJ2-5|TRBD2|TRBV4-2
CANSQVLTSGRQETQYF
>TRBJ1-6|TRBD1|TRBV12-3/TRBV12-4
CASRLGGGLGNSPLHF
>TRBJ1-3|.|TRBV5-4
CASSIGGNTIYF
>TRBJ2-3|TRBD2|TRBV11-3
CASNQGLAGSESDTQYF
>TRBJ2-5|TRBD2|TRBV5-4
CTSSWGGEETQYF
>TRBJ1-1|.|TRBV10-1
CASSESGMNTEAFF
>TRBJ1-6|.|TRBV7-8
CASSLARHNSPPHF
>TRBJ2-3|TRBD2|TRBV29-1
CSVEDEVKRGHDTHYF
>TRBJ1-4|.|TRBV4-1
CASSHTGQGSEKLFF
>TRBJ1-2|.|TRBV11-1
CANSLYRYAYTF
>TRBJ2-5|TRBD2|TRBV10-3
CAISARPFTSVIAVETQYF
>TRBJ1-2|.|TRBV12-3/TRBV12-4
CTSTVVDGYTF
>TRBJ1-1|.|TRBV12-3/TRBV12-4
CGSSFQAGDTKAFF
>TRBJ2-1|TRBD2|TRBV6-1
CPNTLRGGTGSNEQFF
>TRBJ2-7|.|TRBV6-2/TRBV6-3
CASSSYPSLSGGTYEQYF
>TRBJ1-1|.|TRBV11-2
CASTRAGGNSEAFF
>TRBJ1-1|.|TRBV28
CASSLWPSYYTEAFF
>TRBJ2-2|.|TRBV14
CASSQRGKAEGLFF
>.|TRBD2|TRBV6-5
CASSYSVAGKKATQFF